These T cell receptor beta chains were read from a single sample in a study of Graves' ophthalmopathy and Graves' hyperthyroidism. From the multiplex PCR reads, TCRdb called clonotypes with MiXCR, one entry per CDR3 protein. Among hundreds of thousands of distinct CDR3 sequences listed, under 50% were seen once. Sequencing input: peripheral blood. The receptor set was obtained from an adult man with Graves' ophthalmopathy. The CDR3 runs from the conserved cysteine through the conserved F or W. D genes are given only for firm matches. Rows may omit the clone size; those that give it use once, few, many or a size class.

v_gene	abundance	d_gene	j_gene	CDR3nt	CDR3aa
TRBV5-1	many	NA	TRBJ2-2	TGCGCCAGCAGCAGGCAGGGGCACACCGGGGAGCTGTTTTTT	CASSRQGHTGELFF
TRBV2	NA	NA	TRBJ2-6	TGTGCCAGCAGTGCGGGGTCCTACGTCCTGACTTTC	CASSAGSYVLTF
TRBV19	many	TRBD1	TRBJ1-2	TGTGCCAGTAGTATCCTTGACAGGGGACAGTTCTATGGCTACACCTTC	CASSILDRGQFYGYTF
TRBV4-3	NA	NA	TRBJ1-1	TGCGCCAGCAGCCAAGACACTTCGAACACTGAAGCTTTCTTT	CASSQDTSNTEAFF
TRBV7-4	NA	NA	TRBJ1-1	TGTGCCAGTAGTCCTTGGGGGGAGAACACTGAAGCTTTCTTT	CASSPWGENTEAFF
TRBV10-2	NA	NA	TRBJ2-1	TGCGCCACCAGACCGGGACCGATCTACGAGCAGTTCTTC	CATRPGPIYEQFF
TRBV20-1	NA	TRBD1	TRBJ2-7	TGCAGTGCTAGCGGACAGGGGTGGAACGAGCAGTACTTC	CSASGQGWNEQYF
TRBV19	NA	NA	TRBJ1-5	TGTGCCAGCAGCTCCCTCGGACGGGGGGGGAACAATCAGCCCCAGCATTTT	CASSSLGRGGNNQPQHF
TRBV7-9	NA	NA	TRBJ2-2	TGTGCCAGCAGCTCAACGGCCACCGGGGAGCTGTTTTTT	CASSSTATGELFF
TRBV29-1	NA	NA	TRBJ1-4	TGCAGCTTAGGTCAAGGGTTAACTACTAATGAAAAACTGTTTTTT	CSLGQGLTTNEKLFF
TRBV7-9	NA	NA	TRBJ2-3	TGTGCCAGCAGCCCACCGGCGGTCATCACAGATACGCAGTATTTT	CASSPPAVITDTQYF
TRBV15	many	NA	TRBJ2-6	TGTGCCACCAGCAGTGCTTTGGGCTCTGGGGCCAACGTCCTGACTTTC	CATSSALGSGANVLTF
TRBV5-1	many	NA	TRBJ1-2	TGCGCCAGGGAGGGGGGCTATGGCTACACCTTC	CAREGGYGYTF
TRBV20-1	many	NA	TRBJ2-5	TGCAGTGCTATCTGGATCCAAGAGACCCAGTACTTC	CSAIWIQETQYF
TRBV29-1	NA	NA	TRBJ2-6	TGCAGCGTTGCGGAAGACCTGGCTTTC	CSVAEDLAF
TRBV7-2	NA	TRBD1	TRBJ1-1	TGTGCCAGCGTAAGGGGGCTCGGGGACACTGAAGCTTTCTTT	CASVRGLGDTEAFF
TRBV5-1	many	TRBD1	TRBJ1-4	TGCGCCAGCAGCATACCGGGACAGCTTAATGAAAAACTGTTTTTT	CASSIPGQLNEKLFF
TRBV19	many	NA	TRBJ1-6	TGTGCCAGTAGTATGGGGTACAATTCACCCCTCCACTTT	CASSMGYNSPLHF
TRBV19	many	NA	TRBJ2-7	TGTGCCAGTAGTATGGGACATAGCTACGAGCAGTACTTC	CASSMGHSYEQYF
TRBV6-2/TRBV6-3	NA	TRBD1	TRBJ1-6	TGTGCCAGCTCCATTCGCGGACAGGGGCTTAATTCACCCCTCCACTTT	CASSIRGQGLNSPLHF
TRBV10-3	many	NA	TRBJ1-3	TGTGCCATCAGTGAGTCGAGGGACTCTGGAAACACCATATATTTT	CAISESRDSGNTIYF
TRBV2	few	NA	TRBJ2-2	TGTGCCAGCAGTGGGCTTCGGAACACCGGGGAGCTGTTTTTT	CASSGLRNTGELFF
TRBV7-9	NA	TRBD1	TRBJ1-1	TGTACCAGCAGCTTAGGCAGGGGGGTGGTGAACACTGAAGCTTTCTTT	CTSSLGRGVVNTEAFF
TRBV10-3	many	NA	TRBJ1-6	TGTGCCAGCAGGAATCACAGGGAACGGTATAATTCACCCCTCCACTTT	CASRNHRERYNSPLHF
TRBV30	NA	TRBD2	TRBJ2-7	TGTGCCTGGACAACTAGCGGGAGTGAAAACGAGCAGTACTTC	CAWTTSGSENEQYF
TRBV6-5	NA	NA	TRBJ2-5	TGTGCCAGCAGTTACTCGAGTTTGGGGGGACTCCAAGAGACCCAGTACTTC	CASSYSSLGGLQETQYF
TRBV12-3/TRBV12-4	many	NA	TRBJ1-5	TGTGCCAGCAGTTTAACGGACGAAAATCAGCCCCAGCATTTT	CASSLTDENQPQHF
TRBV10-3	once	TRBD1	TRBJ1-1	TGTGCCATCAGTGATGGGACAGGGCTTAACACTGAAGCTTTCTTT	CAISDGTGLNTEAFF
TRBV7-2	NA	TRBD1	TRBJ1-1	TGTGCCAGCAGCATCAGACAGGGGGCCACTGAAGCTTTCTTT	CASSIRQGATEAFF
TRBV27	few	NA	TRBJ1-4	TGTGCCAGCAGTGGGGGGGAGGAGAATGAAAAACTGTTTTTT	CASSGGEENEKLFF
TRBV5-1	NA	NA	TRBJ2-7	TGCGCCAGCAGCTTGGTAGGCCGCGACCATGAGCAGTACTTC	CASSLVGRDHEQYF
TRBV5-1	many	NA	TRBJ1-3	TGCGCCAGCAGCCGGGCGGCCGGTACAGGCACCATATATTTT	CASSRAAGTGTIYF
TRBV10-3	many	NA	TRBJ1-1	TGTGCCATCAGTGAGTATTGGACACAGAACACTGAAGCTTTCTTT	CAISEYWTQNTEAFF
TRBV29-1	NA	TRBD1	TRBJ2-7	TGCAGCGCAGGGACAGGAGCGTCGACCTACGAGCAGTACTTC	CSAGTGASTYEQYF
TRBV7-9	many	NA	TRBJ1-2	TGTGCCAGCGTGATCGGGTATGGCTACACCTTC	CASVIGYGYTF
TRBV12-3/TRBV12-4	many	NA	TRBJ2-7	TGTGCCAGCAGTTTTGGGAAGGTCTACGAGCAGTACTTC	CASSFGKVYEQYF
TRBV24-1	NA	NA	TRBJ2-5	TGTGCCACCAGGGGATCGGAGACCCAGTACTTC	CATRGSETQYF
TRBV10-3	many	TRBD1	TRBJ1-1	TGTGCCATCAGGACACAGGGGGCTGAAGCTTTCTTT	CAIRTQGAEAFF
TRBV29-1	once	NA	TRBJ2-5	TGCAGCGTCACCCTACTCGTTCAAGAGACCCAGTACTTC	CSVTLLVQETQYF
TRBV19	NA	NA	TRBJ1-2	TGTGCCAGTAGTATTCCCCCCGGGAGCTATGGCTACACCTTC	CASSIPPGSYGYTF
TRBV7-3	few	TRBD2	TRBJ2-3	TGTGCCAGCAGCCCGTATAGCGGGAGCACAGATACGCAGTATTTT	CASSPYSGSTDTQYF
TRBV2	NA	TRBD1	TRBJ1-5	TGTGCCAGCAGTGGGAGGACAGGGGGTAATCAGCCCCAGCATTTT	CASSGRTGGNQPQHF
TRBV2	NA	TRBD1	TRBJ1-1	TGTGCCAGCCTCCGGGACAGGCAGAACACTGAAGCTTTCTTT	CASLRDRQNTEAFF
TRBV10-3	NA	TRBD2	TRBJ2-7	TGTGCCATCAGTTACTCGCCGGGGGGGCGTCTCGAGCAGTACTTC	CAISYSPGGRLEQYF
TRBV5-1	NA	NA	TRBJ1-1	TGCGCCAGCAGCTTGGTAAGGGGGAGCGACTACTCGAACACTGAAGCTTTCTTT	CASSLVRGSDYSNTEAFF
TRBV19	many	NA	TRBJ2-7	TGTGCCAGTAGTATAGAGGGGGACGAGCAGTACTTC	CASSIEGDEQYF
TRBV30	many	NA	TRBJ1-2	TGTGCCATTGGTGGCTACTATGGCTACACCTTC	CAIGGYYGYTF
TRBV2	many	NA	TRBJ1-2	TGTGCCAGCAGTGAATCTGGGGGCCTCTATGGCTACACCTTC	CASSESGGLYGYTF
TRBV29-1	NA	TRBD1	TRBJ1-2	TGTGCCCGGGACAGGAGCTATGGCTACACCTTC	CARDRSYGYTF
TRBV29-1	many	NA	TRBJ2-2	TGCAGCGTTGAACTCAGGGGCTCGAACACCGGGGAGCTGTTTTTT	CSVELRGSNTGELFF